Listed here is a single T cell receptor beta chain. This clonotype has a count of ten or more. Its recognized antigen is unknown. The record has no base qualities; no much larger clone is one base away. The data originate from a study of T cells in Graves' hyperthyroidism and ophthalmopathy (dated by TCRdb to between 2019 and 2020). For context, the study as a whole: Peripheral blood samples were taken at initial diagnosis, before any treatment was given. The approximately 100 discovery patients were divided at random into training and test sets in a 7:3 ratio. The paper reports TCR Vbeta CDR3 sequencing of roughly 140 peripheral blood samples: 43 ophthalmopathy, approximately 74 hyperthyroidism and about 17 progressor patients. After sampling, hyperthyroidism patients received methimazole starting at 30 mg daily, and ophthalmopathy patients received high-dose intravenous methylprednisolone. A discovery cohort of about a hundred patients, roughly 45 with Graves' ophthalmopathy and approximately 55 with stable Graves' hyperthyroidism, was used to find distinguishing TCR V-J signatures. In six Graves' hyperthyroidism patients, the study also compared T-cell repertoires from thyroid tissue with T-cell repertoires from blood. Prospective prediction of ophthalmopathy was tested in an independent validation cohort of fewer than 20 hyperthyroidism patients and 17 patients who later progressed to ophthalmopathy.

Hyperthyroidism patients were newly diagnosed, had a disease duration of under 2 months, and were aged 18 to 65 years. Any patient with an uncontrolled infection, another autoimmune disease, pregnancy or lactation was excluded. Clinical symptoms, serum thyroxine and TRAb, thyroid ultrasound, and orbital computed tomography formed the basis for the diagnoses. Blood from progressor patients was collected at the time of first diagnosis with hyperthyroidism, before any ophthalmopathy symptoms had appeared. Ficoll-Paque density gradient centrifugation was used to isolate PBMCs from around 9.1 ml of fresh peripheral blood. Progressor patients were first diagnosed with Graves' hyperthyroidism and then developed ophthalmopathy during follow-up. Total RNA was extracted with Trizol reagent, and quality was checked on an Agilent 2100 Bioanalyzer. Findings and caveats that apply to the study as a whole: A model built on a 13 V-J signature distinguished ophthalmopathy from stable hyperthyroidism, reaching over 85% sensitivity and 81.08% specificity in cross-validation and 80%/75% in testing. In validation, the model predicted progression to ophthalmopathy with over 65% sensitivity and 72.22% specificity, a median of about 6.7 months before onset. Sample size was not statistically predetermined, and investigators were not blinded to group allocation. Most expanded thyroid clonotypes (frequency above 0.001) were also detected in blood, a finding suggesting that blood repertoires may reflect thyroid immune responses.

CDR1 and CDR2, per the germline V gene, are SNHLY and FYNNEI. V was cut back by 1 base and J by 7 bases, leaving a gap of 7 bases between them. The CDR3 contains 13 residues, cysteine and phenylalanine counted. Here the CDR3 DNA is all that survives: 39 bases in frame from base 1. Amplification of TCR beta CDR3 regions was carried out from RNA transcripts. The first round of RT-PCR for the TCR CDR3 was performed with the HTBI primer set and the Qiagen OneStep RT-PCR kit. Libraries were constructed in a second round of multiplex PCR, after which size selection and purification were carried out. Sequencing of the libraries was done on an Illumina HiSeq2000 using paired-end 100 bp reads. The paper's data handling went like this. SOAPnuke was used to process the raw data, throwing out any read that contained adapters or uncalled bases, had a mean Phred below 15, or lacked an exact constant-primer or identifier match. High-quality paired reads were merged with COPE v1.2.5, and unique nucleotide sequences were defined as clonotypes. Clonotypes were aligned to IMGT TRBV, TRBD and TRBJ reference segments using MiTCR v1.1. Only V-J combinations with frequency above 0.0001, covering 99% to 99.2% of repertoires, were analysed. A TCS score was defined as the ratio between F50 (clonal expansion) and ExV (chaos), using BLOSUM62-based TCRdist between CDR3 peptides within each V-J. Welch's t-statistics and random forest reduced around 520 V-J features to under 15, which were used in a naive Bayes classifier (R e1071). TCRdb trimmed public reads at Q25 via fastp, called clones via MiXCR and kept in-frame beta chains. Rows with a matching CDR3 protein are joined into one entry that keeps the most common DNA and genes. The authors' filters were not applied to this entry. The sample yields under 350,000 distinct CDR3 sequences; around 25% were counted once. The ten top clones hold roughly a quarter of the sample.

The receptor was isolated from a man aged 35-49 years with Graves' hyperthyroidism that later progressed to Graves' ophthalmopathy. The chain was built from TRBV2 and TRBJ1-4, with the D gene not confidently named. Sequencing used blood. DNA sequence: TGTGCCAGCAGTGAAGGAACCGGTGAAAAACTGTTTTTT. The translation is CASSEGTGEKLFF.